The 9 T cell receptor beta chains reported below all come from one sample, sequenced in a study of identical twins. TCRdb reprocessed the 5' RACE reads via MiXCR and lists one record per CDR3 protein. The repertoire includes 200,000 to 250,000 distinct CDR3 sequences, 10% to 15% of them detected once, and 4% sits in the top ten. The same data also went into a second study, on yellow fever vaccine responses in identical twins.

Source material: memory (CD45RO+) T cells sorted from blood. The origin of the receptors is a woman between 18 and 30 years old in good health.

This clonotype showed up many times. V and J are TRBV6-4 and TRBJ2-1; 11 nucleotides match TRBD1. The CDR3 runs to 15 residues. The germline V gene has CDR1 MRHNA and CDR2 SNTAGT. V was pared by 3 bases and J by 7 bases, with 5 bases of the junction left unmatched. The CDR3 is CASSEPGQGGNEQFF. The CDR3 DNA reads as TGTGCCAGCAGTGAGCCGGGACAGGGGGGGAATGAGCAGTTCTTC.

This clonotype came up many times. This chain links TRBV12-3 or TRBV12-4 with TRBJ2-4; tentative D call: TRBD2 (6 bases). The CDR3 consists of 13 residues. The V and J ends lost 2 bases and 9 bases respectively, with 11 bases between them. CDR3 protein: CASSLSQGGIQYF. DNA of the CDR3: TGTGCCAGCAGTTTAAGCCAGGGAGGCATTCAGTACTTC.

The chain joins TRBV20-1 to TRBJ2-5; D remains ambiguous. Germline V gene sequence: CDR1 DFQATT, CDR2 SNEGSKA (reference sequence). The CDR3 extends over 16 amino acids. Trimming left V 0 bases short and J 0 bases short, with 14 bases between. The CDR3 bases are TGCAGTGCTAGAGATCAATCCAGCAAATACCAAGAGACCCAGTACTTC. Its protein is CSARDQSSKYQETQYF.

V and J are TRBV15 and TRBJ1-1; D is unclear. CDR1 and CDR2 from the germline V gene are LNHNV and YYDKDF (reference sequence). Trimming removed 5 bases from V and 4 bases from J, with 11 bases in between. CDR3 length: 13 residues. CDR3 in amino acids: CATSQLTGTEAFF. CDR3 DNA: TGTGCCACCAGCCAGTTAACGGGCACTGAAGCTTTCTTT.

This clonotype was recorded a few times. V usage is TRBV10-1 and J usage is TRBJ2-2, with 15 bases matching TRBD2. Losses at the gene ends were 11 bases for V and 4 bases for J; bases not matched to a gene: 11. CDR3 length equals 17 residues. In germline, CDR1 is WNHNN, CDR2 SYGVQD (reference sequence). Here the CDR3 reads CAEQGLAGGSVTGELFF. CDR3 coding DNA: TGCGCCGAGCAGGGACTAGCGGGAGGCTCGGTCACCGGGGAGCTGTTTTTT.

This clonotype was detected a few times. The rearrangement joins TRBV2 to TRBJ2-2; D possibly corresponds to TRBD1 (5 bases). CDR1 is SNHLY and CDR2 is FYNNEI in the germline V gene. V lost 5 bases and J lost 1, with 8 bases in between. The CDR3 length is 14 residues. The CDR3 loop reads CASSLDKNTGELFF. Written as DNA, the CDR3 is TGTGCCAGCAGTCTGGACAAGAACACCGGGGAGCTGTTTTTT.

This clonotype was detected a few times. This chain joins TRBV11-2 and TRBJ2-7; weak D call: TRBD2 (5 bases). CDR3 length: 13 amino acids. Trimming took 1 base from V and 6 from J, leaving 10 bases between them. The germline CDR1 and CDR2 sequences are SGHAT and FQNNGV. CDR3 sequence: CASSLGGPVEQYF. As DNA, the CDR3 is TGTGCCAGCAGCTTAGGAGGGCCAGTCGAGCAGTACTTC.

This clonotype has only a few counts. The chain carries TRBV5-6 and TRBJ1-6, with D uncertain. Trimming stripped 0 bases from V and 7 bases from J, with 5 bases between. The CDR3 spans 13 residues. Germline V gives CDR1 SGHDT, CDR2 YYEEEE. In nucleotides, the CDR3 is TGTGCCAGCAGCTTGGAGACGAATTCACCCCTCCACTTT. Amino acid sequence: CASSLETNSPLHF.

This clonotype was picked up a small number of times. The chain uses TRBV12-3 or TRBV12-4 and TRBJ2-1; 7 nucleotides match TRBD1. CDR3 length: 16 amino acids. V lost 7 bases and J lost 0; bases outside the gene matches: 9. The CDR3 bases are TGTGCCAGCACTTTGATGACAGGGAGCTCCTACAATGAGCAGTTCTTC. This gives the protein CASTLMTGSSYNEQFF.